Listed below are T cell receptor beta chains from one sample, sequenced in a study of blood T cell repertoires in COVID-19. Clones were read by immunoSEQ multiplex PCR, and TCRdb kept only the in-frame ones, dropping some. The sample contains around 220,000 clones, roughly 87% of which appear only once. The source material was peripheral blood. The origin of the receptors is a man in his forties with active or convalescent COVID-19. Both conserved end residues are part of each CDR3. The D gene is left open where the match is weak. Some rows have no size entry. The others give once, few or many, or a class for an expanded clone.

>.|TRBJ2-7|13|.|TRBV4-2
TGTGCCAGCAGCGCGACTCTCCTATACGAGCAGTACTTC
CASSATLLYEQYF
>.|TRBJ1-5|13|.|TRBV11-2
TGTGCCAGCAGCTTAAGCGGTTATCAGCCCCAGCATTTT
CASSLSGYQPQHF
>.|TRBJ1-2|15|TRBD1|TRBV5-1
TGCGCCAGCAGCTCAAGGTTCCGGGACAGCCATGGCTACACCTTC
CASSSRFRDSHGYTF
>.|TRBJ2-7|15|TRBD1|TRBV9
TGTGCCAGCAGCGTAGATCTAGGACAGGGCTACGAGCAGTACTTC
CASSVDLGQGYEQYF
>.|TRBJ2-1|13|TRBD2|TRBV11-2
TGTGCCAGCAGCTTAGATCCGGGGGGTCTTAGGCTCTTC
CASSLDPGGLRLF
>.|TRBJ2-3|17|TRBD2|TRBV5-6
TGTGCCAGCAGCTTTTTGCTAGCGGGGACTAGCACAGATACGCAGTATTTT
CASSFLLAGTSTDTQYF
>.|TRBJ2-7|13|.|TRBV5-6
TGTGCCAGCAGATCTCGGGGGTTCAGCGAGCAGTACTTC
CASRSRGFSEQYF
>.|TRBJ1-2|13|.|TRBV25-1
TGTGCCAGCTCTCCGACAGGAAACTATGGCTACACCTTC
CASSPTGNYGYTF
>.|TRBJ2-1|14|.|TRBV7-9
TGTGCCAGCGGTCGAGATCTTGTAAACAATGAGCAGTTCTTC
CASGRDLVNNEQFF
>.|TRBJ1-1|14|.|TRBV11-2
TGTGCCAGCAGCTTAGTACAGTGGAACACTGAAGCTTTCTTT
CASSLVQWNTEAFF
>once|TRBJ1-6|16|TRBD1|TRBV5-1
TGCGCCAGCAGCTTGGAAGTTTTAGGGGGCTCCTTCCCCCTCCACTTT
CASSLEVLGGSFPLHF
>.|TRBJ2-5|15|TRBD2|TRBV4-2
TGTGCCAGCAGCCAAGCGGGGGGGGACGAAGGGGACCAGTACTTC
CASSQAGGDEGDQYF
>once|TRBJ1-3|16|TRBD1|TRBV9
TGTGCCAGCTCTAGAGGGGGCAGAGTGCCTGGAAACACCATATATTTT
CASSRGGRVPGNTIYF
>few|TRBJ1-3|15|.|TRBV9
TGTGCCAGCAGCCCCCAGGGGACCGGTGAGGACACCATATATTTT
CASSPQGTGEDTIYF
>.|TRBJ1-3|14|.|TRBV6-5
TGTGCCAGCAGGGCCGGGACTCTTGGAAACACCATATATTTT
CASRAGTLGNTIYF
>.|TRBJ2-1|16|.|TRBV5-1
TGCGCCAGCAGCTTGGCCGTCGTCGGCGGGTTTAATGAGCAGTTCTTC
CASSLAVVGGFNEQFF
>.|TRBJ1-1|14|.|TRBV6-5
TGTGCCAGCAGTTACCCAGGTGGAGGCACTGAAGCTTTCTTT
CASSYPGGGTEAFF
>.|TRBJ2-7|15|.|TRBV5-6
TGTGCCAGCAGTATGAGGGGGATCAGAGGGTACGAGCAGTACTTC
CASSMRGIRGYEQYF
>.|TRBJ1-5|14|.|TRBV6-4
TGTGCCAGCAGTGACTCGTCGGTTAATCAGCCCCAGCATTTT
CASSDSSVNQPQHF
>.|TRBJ1-3|15|TRBD1|TRBV7-9
TGTGCCAGCAGCCAACGGGACAGCCTGGGAAACACCATATATTTT
CASSQRDSLGNTIYF
>.|TRBJ2-5|15|TRBD1|TRBV28
TGTGCCAGCAGTCCCCCCGACAGGGTGGGGGAGACCCAGTACTTC
CASSPPDRVGETQYF
>.|TRBJ1-1|12|.|TRBV29-1
TGCAGCGTTGGGTCAGGGCCGGCTGAAGCTTTCTTT
CSVGSGPAEAFF
>.|TRBJ1-2|15|TRBD1|TRBV7-2
TGTGCCAGCAGCTTAAGGGGGACAGGGATTGGTGGCTACACCTTC
CASSLRGTGIGGYTF
>.|TRBJ2-7|14|.|TRBV5-5
TGTGCCAGCAGCTTGGGACAGATCTCCTACGAGCAGTACTTC
CASSLGQISYEQYF
>.|TRBJ2-3|13|.|TRBV29-1
TGCAGCGTTGAAGATCTCGGGGCAGATACGCAGTATTTT
CSVEDLGADTQYF
>.|TRBJ1-1|16|.|TRBV27
TGTGCCAGCAGTTTATGGTCGACAAGACGGGGGACTGAAGCTTTCTTT
CASSLWSTRRGTEAFF
>.|TRBJ1-6|16|.|TRBV11-2
TGTGCCAGCAGCTTAGGGTGGGCAGGCTATAATTCACCCCTCCACTTT
CASSLGWAGYNSPLHF
>.|TRBJ1-1|14|TRBD1|TRBV19
TGTGCCAGTAGGACAGGGGCCGGGAACACTGAAGCTTTCTTT
CASRTGAGNTEAFF
>.|TRBJ2-7|14|.|TRBV28
TGTGCCAGCAAAAGGGGGGGCCCTATGTACGAGCAGTACTTC
CASKRGGPMYEQYF
>.|TRBJ2-2|16|TRBD1|TRBV6-6
TGTGCCAGCAGTTACCCCGACAGGGATTCGGCCGGGGAGCTGTTTTTT
CASSYPDRDSAGELFF
>.|TRBJ2-1|13|TRBD1|TRBV10-3
TGTGCCACCCAAGGCCAGGGGGCGCTTGAGCAGTTCTTC
CATQGQGALEQFF
>.|TRBJ1-1|16|.|TRBV5-1
TGCGCCAGCAGCGTCGGGAGGCGGACTTCGAACACTGAAGCTTTCTTT
CASSVGRRTSNTEAFF
>.|TRBJ2-1|14|.|TRBV7-8
TGTGCCAGCAGCTCATTGCAGGGTGGAAATGAGCAGTTCTTC
CASSSLQGGNEQFF
>.|TRBJ1-6|15|.|TRBV6-5
TGTGCCAGCACTGGGGCGCGATCCTATAATTCACCCCTCCACTTT
CASTGARSYNSPLHF
>.|TRBJ2-7|14|TRBD2|TRBV5-1
TGCGCCAGCAGCTTGCGGGGAGGGCCCTACGAGCAGTACTTC
CASSLRGGPYEQYF
>.|TRBJ2-7|11|TRBD1|TRBV10-2
TGCGCCAGCGGGGGGACAGGTGTTGGGTACTTC
CASGGTGVGYF
>few|TRBJ1-2|14|.|TRBV28
TGTGCCAGCACTATCGGTGGAGTATTTGATGGCTACACCTTC
CASTIGGVFDGYTF
>.|TRBJ2-3|14|TRBD2|TRBV29-1
TGCAGCGTAGCTAGCGGGGGGGCGACAGATACGCAGTATTTT
CSVASGGATDTQYF
>few|TRBJ2-2|12|.|TRBV12-3/TRBV12-4
TGTGCCAGCACCCAGAACACCGGGGAGCTGTTTTTT
CASTQNTGELFF
>.|TRBJ2-2|17|TRBD2|TRBV5-1
TGCGCCAGCAGCAAGAGACTAGCGGGAGGGAACACCGGGGAGCTGTTTTTT
CASSKRLAGGNTGELFF
>.|TRBJ2-2|15|TRBD2|TRBV18
TGTGCCAGCTCACCCGGACTAGCCGTACCCGGGGAGCTGTTTTTT
CASSPGLAVPGELFF
>.|TRBJ1-1|14|TRBD1|TRBV5-1
TGCGCCAGCAGCCCTTATACAGGGGGCACTGAAGCTTTCTTT
CASSPYTGGTEAFF
>.|TRBJ2-5|15|TRBD2|TRBV9
TGTGCCAGCAGCCCTGGGACTAGGGACCAAGAGACCCAGTACTTC
CASSPGTRDQETQYF
>.|TRBJ2-5|15|TRBD2|TRBV10-3
TGTGCCATCAGTGAGGGACTAGCGGACCAAGAGACCCAGTACTTC
CAISEGLADQETQYF
>.|TRBJ1-2|14|.|TRBV15
TGTGCCACCAGCGGGGGACAAGGGTTCTATGGCTACACCTTC
CATSGGQGFYGYTF
>once|TRBJ2-2|15|.|TRBV5-5
TGTGCCAGCAGCTTCCCTAGCCGTTCGCCCGGGGAGCTGTTTTTT
CASSFPSRSPGELFF
>.|TRBJ2-1|16|.|TRBV2
TGTGCCAGCTCCAGTTGGGGGGGCGGCTCCTACAATGAGCAGTTCTTC
CASSSWGGGSYNEQFF